This entry describes one T cell receptor (beta chain). The CDR3 consists of 16 residues. Each CDR3 protein gets one entry after TCRdb re-called the 5' RACE reads with MiXCR. The table records over 300,000 distinct CDR3 sequences, more than 20% of them present only once. These data belong to a study of T-cell memory formation after mild COVID-19. This TCR was sampled from a man aged 18 to 29 who had mild COVID-19 (a few samples of this study predate the infection). Cell type and time point are not known. J is TRBJ2-2 and V is TRBV21-1; the table calls TRBD1, which could not be checked here. TRBV21-1 is labeled a pseudogene. Material for sequencing was PBMCs or a T cell subset sorted from them (not recorded which). The CDR3 DNA reads as TGTGCCAGCAGCAAAAGGGGGGACTCGAACACCGGGGAGCTGTTTTTT. Translating it yields CASSKRGDSNTGELFF.